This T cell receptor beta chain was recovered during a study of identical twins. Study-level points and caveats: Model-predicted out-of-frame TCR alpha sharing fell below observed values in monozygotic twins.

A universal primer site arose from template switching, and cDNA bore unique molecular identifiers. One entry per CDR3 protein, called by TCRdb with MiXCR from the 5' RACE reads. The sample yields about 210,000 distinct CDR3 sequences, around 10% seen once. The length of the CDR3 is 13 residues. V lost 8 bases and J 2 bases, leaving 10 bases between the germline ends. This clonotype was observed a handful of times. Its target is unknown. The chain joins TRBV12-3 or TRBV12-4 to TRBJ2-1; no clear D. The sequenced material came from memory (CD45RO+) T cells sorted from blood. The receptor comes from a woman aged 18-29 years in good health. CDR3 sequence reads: CASGLNPYNEQFF. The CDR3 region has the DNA TGTGCCAGCGGGTTAAATCCCTACAATGAGCAGTTCTTC.